The 8 T cell receptor beta chains below come from one sample, sequenced in a study of T cell clonotyping in hematopoietic cell transplantation. Documented time point: recipient sample about 28 days before transplant, after cytoreduction. The data were produced by immunoSEQ multiplex PCR, yet TCRdb's version contains in-frame clones alone and is incomplete. This repertoire shows several thousand clones, roughly 80% found once; its top ten account for about 32%. Sequences were derived from peripheral blood mononuclear cells, sampled before stem cell transplant. All receptors come from a man aged 60 to 69 with acute myeloid leukemia. Some clones in this sample may be carry-over from other donors' samples.

In this sample, this clone turned up a few times. This chain joins TRBV19 and TRBJ2-7, with D possibly matching TRBD1 (6 bases). Germline-derived CDR1 and CDR2 are LNHDA and SQIVND (reference sequence). The ends were cut back, 9 bases at V and 7 bases at J, with 22 bases in the middle. This CDR3 is built from 14 residues. CDR3 DNA: TGTGCCAGCCGTGCTGGACAGACCTTAGGGGAGCAGTACTTC. Its translation is CASRAGQTLGEQYF.

V and J are TRBV7-9 and TRBJ1-1, with D unresolved. The CDR3 consists of 12 residues. The V end lost 4 bases, the J end lost 5 bases, and 8 bases lay between the germline ends. Germline CDR1 SEHNR, CDR2 FQNEAQ (reference sequence). Here the CDR3 reads CASSSKVTEAFF. The CDR3, as DNA: TGTGCCAGCAGCTCTAAGGTGACTGAAGCTTTCTTT.

CDR3 bases: TGTGCCTCTAGCGGGAGTAGGTACAATGAGCAGTTCTTC. This gives the protein CASSGSRYNEQFF. The gene calls are TRBV30 and TRBJ2-1; 10 positions agree with TRBD2. The germline gives CDR1 GTSNPN, CDR2 SVGIG (reference sequence). The V and J ends lost 7 bases and 4 bases, in that order; junction bases with no gene match: 4. This CDR3 spans 13 amino acids. Based on the CDR3 plus reference TRBV30 and TRBJ2-1, the full variable domain is SQTIHQWPATLVQPVGSPLSLECTVEGTSNPNLYWYRQAAGRGLQLLFYSVGIGQISSEVPQNLSASRPQDRQFILSSKKLLLSDSGFYLCASSGSRYNEQFFGPGTRLTVL.

The genes are TRBV5-1 and TRBJ1-1, with D uncertain. Germline values: CDR1 SGHRS, CDR2 YFSETQ. The CDR3 has 14 amino acids. V gave up 1 base and J gave up 0 bases, with 7 bases separating them. Written as DNA, the CDR3 is TGCGCCAGCAGCTTGACGCCCCTGAACACTGAAGCTTTCTTT. Translated: CASSLTPLNTEAFF.

The V gene is TRBV6-5, the J gene TRBJ1-2, with D unresolved. This CDR3 is built from 13 residues. CDR1 and CDR2 from the germline V gene are MNHEY and SVGAGI. V lost 2 bases and J lost 4, with 8 bases in between. CDR3 coding DNA: TGTGCCAGCAGTTACCCGGGTAGCTATGGCTACACCTTC. It is translated as CASSYPGSYGYTF.

The J gene is TRBJ1-1, the V gene TRBV6-1; TRBD1 might be the D (6 bases). V gave up 6 bases and J gave up 1 base, with 12 bases separating them. This CDR3 is 14 amino acids long. Germline V CDR1 and CDR2: MNHNS, SASEGT. CDR3 amino acids: CASRRSQGNTEAFF. CDR3 nucleotides: TGTGCCAGCAGAAGATCACAGGGGAACACTGAAGCTTTCTTT.

This sequence joins TRBV11-3 and TRBJ2-2, with 10 bases lining up with TRBD2. V shed 4 bases and J 2 bases; nucleotides not matched to a gene: 7. The CDR3 covers 17 residues. Germline CDR1 is SGHNT and CDR2 is YENEEA. CDR3 amino acids: CASSSRLAGVNTGELFF. CDR3 nucleotides: TGTGCCAGCAGCTCGAGGCTAGCGGGAGTTAACACCGGGGAGCTGTTTTTT.

Only a few counts were recorded for this clone. CDR3 coding DNA: TGCGCCAGCAGCTTGGATACAGGGTTATACGAGCAGTACTTC. Its protein is CASSLDTGLYEQYF. The V call is TRBV5-1, the J call TRBJ2-7; TRBD1 is a possible D gene (6 bases). V dropped 0 bases and J dropped 4 bases, with 11 bases sitting between them. This CDR3 has 14 amino acids. Germline CDR1 reads SGHRS; CDR2 reads YFSETQ.